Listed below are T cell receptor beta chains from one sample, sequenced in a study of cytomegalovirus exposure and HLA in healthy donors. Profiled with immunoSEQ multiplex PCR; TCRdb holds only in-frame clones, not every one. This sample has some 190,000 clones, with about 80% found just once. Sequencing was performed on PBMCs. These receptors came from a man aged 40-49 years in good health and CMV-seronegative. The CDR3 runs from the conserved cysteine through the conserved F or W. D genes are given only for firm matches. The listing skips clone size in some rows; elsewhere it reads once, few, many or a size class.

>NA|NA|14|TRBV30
CAWSVLEGSGKLFF
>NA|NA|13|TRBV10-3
CAIRVGQGHEQYF
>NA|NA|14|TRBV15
CATSRDPGNTEAFF
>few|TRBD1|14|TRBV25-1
CASASSGTDTEAFF
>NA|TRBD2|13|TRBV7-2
CASSLAGGTSGFF
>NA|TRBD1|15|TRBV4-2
CASRLQGTGDNEQFF
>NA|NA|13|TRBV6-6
CASSYGGNNEQFF
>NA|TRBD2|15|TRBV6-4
CARRTSGGFANEQFF
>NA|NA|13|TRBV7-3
CASSTQRYTEAFF
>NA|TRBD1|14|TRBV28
CASLQGTSGYGYTF
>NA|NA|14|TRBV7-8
CASSLATGPYGYTF
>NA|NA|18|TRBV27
CASSFHRQVISGANVLTF
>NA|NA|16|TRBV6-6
CASSYSQGLADSPLHF
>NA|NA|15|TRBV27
CASSLRGLFQEKLFF
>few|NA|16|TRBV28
CASSFGQTKSIRGYTF
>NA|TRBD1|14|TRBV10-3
CAISGRTGGTEAFF
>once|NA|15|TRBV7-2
CASSHREPLNTEAFF
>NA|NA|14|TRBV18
CASSRISSDNGYTF
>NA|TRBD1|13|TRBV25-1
CASRTDRDYEQYF
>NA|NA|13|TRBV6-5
CASSLTLNTEAFF
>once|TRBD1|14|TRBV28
CASRRQGGTDTQYF
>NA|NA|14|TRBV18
CASSGQGPNQPQHF
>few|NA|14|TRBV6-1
CASSRTASPGTQYF
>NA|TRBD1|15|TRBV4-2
CASSPWTGVSGELFF
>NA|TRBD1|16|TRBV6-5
CASSYSMGDRGYEQYF
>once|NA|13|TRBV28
CASSLWSGNEQFF
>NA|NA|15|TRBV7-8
CASSLTGSPNEKLFF
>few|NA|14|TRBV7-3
CASSTQGSRGELFF
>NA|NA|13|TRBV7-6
CASSSAAYNEQFF
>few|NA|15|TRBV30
CAWSVRSSRNQPQHF
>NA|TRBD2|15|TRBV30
CAWSVGLVGLNEQFF
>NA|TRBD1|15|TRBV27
CASRGGGVEGEKLFF
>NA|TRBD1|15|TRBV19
CASTNRPGTGRGYTF
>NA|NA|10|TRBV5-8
CASSFFEQYF
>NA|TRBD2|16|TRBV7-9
CASSLAVLAGIDTQYF
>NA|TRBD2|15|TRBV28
CASSGTSGTPYEQYF
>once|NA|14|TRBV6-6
CASSSPTIPYEQYF
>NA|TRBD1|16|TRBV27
CASRNHRDRGIIEQFF
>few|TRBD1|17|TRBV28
CASSLSRGPVGNQPQHF
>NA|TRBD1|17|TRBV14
CASSPGQGVPNPYGYTF
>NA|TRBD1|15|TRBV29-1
CSVVRGTGGGDTQYF
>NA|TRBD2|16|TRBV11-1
CASSRTSGSGSYEQYF
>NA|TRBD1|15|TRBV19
CASSIVPGGNPEAFF